The clone carrying this T cell receptor beta chain was counted ten times or more. Its antigen is still unknown. Each patient came to thyroid surgery without any prior treatment (of any kind). The sample belongs to a study of metastatic and nonmetastatic thyroid tumors. Background on the study: Thyroid patients, malignant and benign, had repertoires compared across blood and tumor or nodule tissue. General study results and limits: According to reports, the diversity of TCR beta was significantly higher in malignant thyroid tumors than in benign nodules, and this held in both blood and tumor samples.

Deletions cut 2 bases from V and 6 bases from J, with 19 bases between. The CDR3 sequence is 16 residues long. Germline-derived CDR1 and CDR2 are MNHEY and SVGEGT. Original handling: Variation in CDR3 across clinicopathological groups served as the basis for constructing a distant-metastasis classifier in papillary thyroid cancer. TCRdb re-called the PCR reads with MiXCR. The V and J calls here are based on TCRdb, not the publication. The repertoire holds almost 35,000 clones, with around 17% as singletons. The chain joins TRBV6-2 or TRBV6-3 to TRBJ2-5; the D gene is possibly TRBD2 (6 bases). Input material: blood. The sequence came from a female donor with papillary thyroid cancer or a benign thyroid nodule (not recorded which). Some clones in this sample may be carry-over from other donors' samples. The CDR3 region has the DNA TGTGCCAGCAGTTACGACCGGGAGAGAGATGGGAAGACCCAGTACTTC. Protein: CASSYDRERDGKTQYF.